Listed below are T cell receptor beta chains from one sample, sequenced in a study of T cell repertoires in cytomegalovirus infection. TCRdb passed the reads through MiXCR, listing each CDR3 protein once. The top ten hold under 30% of the sample, which has approximately 500,000 distinct CDR3 sequences, about 15% seen once. Sequenced material: CD8+ T cells from PBMCs. The receptors originated from a human donor in good health (CMV status not recorded). Some clones in this sample may be carry-over from other donors' samples. CDR3s include the opening cysteine and the closing phenylalanine or tryptophan. Each record gives: V gene, D gene, CDR3 protein. The D gene is left open where the match is weak.

v_call: TRBV6-6
d_call: NA
cdr3_aa: CASSFTPPGEPYNSPLHF

v_call: TRBV27
d_call: NA
cdr3_aa: CASSLTRGSQETQYF

v_call: TRBV5-5
d_call: NA
cdr3_aa: CASSIDGGGGQPQHF

v_call: TRBV5-8
d_call: NA
cdr3_aa: CASSFETGLRNGYTF

v_call: TRBV7-9
d_call: TRBD1
cdr3_aa: CASSSEDRGGDQPQHF

v_call: TRBV12-3/TRBV12-4
d_call: NA
cdr3_aa: CASRAWGGANEQFF

v_call: TRBV20-1
d_call: TRBD1
cdr3_aa: CSARDSDRDDMPLYEQYF

v_call: TRBV10-3
d_call: NA
cdr3_aa: CAISEIGGNTGELFF

v_call: TRBV7-3
d_call: TRBD1
cdr3_aa: CASSQSGTGGNYGYTF

v_call: TRBV7-2
d_call: NA
cdr3_aa: CASSPRPGTSFGEQYF

v_call: TRBV6-5
d_call: TRBD2
cdr3_aa: CASRAGFYNEQFF

v_call: TRBV7-4
d_call: NA
cdr3_aa: CASGRVNSPLHF

v_call: TRBV19
d_call: NA
cdr3_aa: CASSILLAGERAYEQYF

v_call: TRBV19
d_call: NA
cdr3_aa: CASSIVEVPRYNEQFF

v_call: TRBV15
d_call: NA
cdr3_aa: CATSREVDSGANVLTF

v_call: TRBV7-6
d_call: TRBD1
cdr3_aa: CASGTGFVSYTEAFF

v_call: TRBV7-9
d_call: TRBD2
cdr3_aa: CASSFGLAGAGETQYF

v_call: TRBV4-1
d_call: TRBD2
cdr3_aa: CASSQDAGENEQYF

v_call: TRBV27
d_call: NA
cdr3_aa: CASRRAGTDTQYF

v_call: TRBV9
d_call: TRBD1
cdr3_aa: CASSHDRGPLAGANVLTF

v_call: TRBV4-1
d_call: NA
cdr3_aa: CASSQASPGHSRDSPLPF